These 29 T cell receptor beta chains originate from one sample sequenced in a study of blood T cell repertoires in COVID-19. Using immunoSEQ multiplex PCR, the repertoire was profiled, and TCRdb retains in-frame clones only, with some absent. The sample has roughly 230,000 clones; over 75% are singletons. Material: peripheral blood. The receptors originated from a human donor in a cohort sampled during active COVID-19.

The chain joins TRBV6-2 or TRBV6-3 to TRBJ2-7; 8 nucleotides line up with TRBD1. Germline trimming cut 1 base from V and 3 bases from J; bases unmatched to any gene: 5. Germline lookup yields CDR1 MNHEY and CDR2 SVGEGT. The CDR3 totals 15 residues. CDR3 sequence (DNA): TGTGCCAGCAGTTACTTTTGGACAGGGCGCTACGAGCAGTACTTC. It encodes CASSYFWTGRYEQYF.

The rearrangement links TRBV4-3 to TRBJ2-7; the D gene is possibly TRBD2 (6 bases). V lost 0 bases and J lost 4, with 25 bases in between. Germline CDR1 LGHNA, CDR2 YSLEER. CDR3 size: 19 residues. This CDR3 is CASSQDSSMGLLEGYEQYF. For the CDR3, the DNA is TGCGCCAGCAGCCAAGACAGCTCTATGGGACTTCTTGAGGGGTACGAGCAGTACTTC.

The chain couples TRBV5-1 to TRBJ1-1; possibly TRBD1 for D (6 bases). This CDR3 is 16 amino acids long. Germline CDR1 and CDR2: SGHRS and YFSETQ. V was clipped by 4 bases and J by 2 bases, with 18 bases between them. The CDR3 spells CASSRADSRGNTEAFF. The CDR3 coding sequence is TGCGCCAGCAGCCGGGCGGACAGTCGAGGCAACACTGAAGCTTTCTTT.

In its sample, this clone was seen a few times. This chain connects TRBV10-3 to TRBJ1-2, with D possibly TRBD1 on 5 matching bases. The germline gives CDR1 ENHRY, CDR2 SYGVKD. V lost 4 bases, J lost 4 bases, and 13 bases lay in between. The CDR3 has 14 amino acids. This CDR3 is CAISGTGRGYGYTF. CDR3 nucleotide sequence: TGTGCCATCAGTGGAACAGGCCGAGGCTATGGCTACACCTTC.

The gene calls are TRBV19 and TRBJ1-4; tentatively, D is TRBD1 (6 bases). Germline V gives CDR1 LNHDA, CDR2 SQIVND (reference sequence). V was shortened by 4 bases and J by 4 bases, with 16 bases between the two germline ends. The CDR3 runs to 16 residues. The DNA for the CDR3 is TGTGCCAGTAGTACTCTACCGCAGGGGAGTAATGAAAAACTGTTTTTT. Translated, it gives CASSTLPQGSNEKLFF.

This clone occurred once. The CDR3 DNA reads TGTGCCTGGGTGACTTCCTACGAGCAGTACTTC. It specifies CAWVTSYEQYF. The J gene is TRBJ2-7, the V gene TRBV30; D remains ambiguous. The CDR3 loop spans 11 amino acids. CDR1 is GTSNPN and CDR2 is SVGIG in the germline V gene (reference sequence). V was trimmed by 5 bases and J by 1 base, leaving 6 bases between them.

V usage is TRBV5-1 and J usage is TRBJ2-7, with D uncertain. This CDR3 comprises 14 residues. The germline CDR1 and CDR2 sequences are SGHRS and YFSETQ. Trimming removed 1 base from V and 0 bases from J, with 8 bases in between. The CDR3 sequence is CASSLRYSSYEQYF. CDR3 DNA: TGCGCCAGCAGCTTGAGATACAGCTCCTACGAGCAGTACTTC.

The chain uses TRBV30 and TRBJ1-5, with 9 bases identical to TRBD1. CDR3 size: 15 residues. Germline loops: CDR1 GTSNPN, CDR2 SVGIG (reference sequence). Trimming took 4 bases from V and 2 from J; bases not matched to a gene: 6. CDR3 DNA: TGTGCCTGGATGGGACAGGGAGGTGGCAATCAGCCCCAGCATTTT. Its translation: CAWMGQGGGNQPQHF.

On this clone itself: At one end, the junction sequence differs from germline, possibly due to a read error. This sequence joins TRBV7-7 and TRBJ2-5; D is possibly TRBD2 (6 bases). The germline gives CDR1 SSHAT, CDR2 FNYEAQ (reference sequence). The CDR3 runs 15 residues. CDR3 sequence: CASSSSGGVQETQYF. The CDR3 DNA reads as TGTGCTAGCAGCAGTTCTGGCGGGGTCCAAGAGACCCAGTACTTC.

V gene TRBV19 combines with J gene TRBJ2-7, with 8 positions matching TRBD2. CDR1 is LNHDA and CDR2 is SQIVND in the germline V gene (reference sequence). The length of the CDR3 is 15 residues. Trimming took 6 bases from V and 3 from J; bases not matched to a gene: 10. CDR3 DNA: TGTGCCAGTAGGAGTTGGGGGGGACTAGGCTACGAGCAGTACTTC. It specifies CASRSWGGLGYEQYF.

J is TRBJ2-3 and V is TRBV13, with 7 bases identical to TRBD1. This CDR3 spans 15 amino acids. Germline V gives CDR1 PRHDT, CDR2 FYEKMQ (reference sequence). V gave up 5 bases and J gave up 1 base; unmatched junction bases: 6. CDR3 nucleotide sequence: TGTGCCAGCAGCCTGAACAGGGGAGGCACAGATACGCAGTATTTT. Protein: CASSLNRGGTDTQYF.

This chain connects TRBV4-3 to TRBJ1-4; 8 nucleotides align to TRBD1. The V gene's germline CDR1 is LGHNA and CDR2 YSLEER. The V segment lost 1 base and the J segment 3 bases; nucleotides outside the gene matches: 4. This CDR3 has 16 amino acids. CDR3 region: CASSQAPTGANEKLFF. As DNA, the CDR3 is TGCGCCAGCAGCCAAGCCCCGACAGGGGCTAATGAAAAACTGTTTTTT.

This clone has more than one count but fewer than ten. The genes are TRBV7-8 and TRBJ2-1, with 10 bases lining up with TRBD2. Germline-derived CDR1 and CDR2 are SGHVS and FQNEAQ. This CDR3 comprises 17 residues. With V trimmed by 1 base and J by 4 bases, 7 bases remained unmatched. Here the CDR3 DNA reads TGTGCCAGCAGCTTAGTCTCTAGCGGGAGAAGTTACAATGAGCAGTTCTTC. Translation: CASSLVSSGRSYNEQFF.

This chain uses TRBV23-1 with TRBJ1-6; 10 bases agree with TRBD1. TRBV23-1 is marked as an open reading frame, function uncertain. J was trimmed by 9 bases and V by 4 bases; bases with no gene match: 6. This CDR3 spans 15 amino acids. CDR3 residues: CASSPHRDRGSPLHF. CDR3 DNA: TGCGCCAGCAGTCCACACAGGGACAGGGGTTCACCCCTCCACTTT.

The V and J genes are TRBV5-1 and TRBJ1-3, with 7 bases lining up with TRBD1. The junction had 19 bases not matched to a gene; V was cut back by 4 bases and J by 6 bases. This CDR3 spans 18 amino acids. Germline V lookup: CDR1 SGHRS, CDR2 YFSETQ. As DNA, the CDR3 is TGCGCCAGCAGCCAAAGTTCACCGGGACAGCGAAGAAAAAACACCATATATTTT. It encodes CASSQSSPGQRRKNTIYF.

The V call is TRBV15, the J call TRBJ2-1, with TRBD2 as a possible D gene (6 bases). CDR3 length: 16 amino acids. In germline, CDR1 is LNHNV, CDR2 YYDKDF (reference sequence). Trimming took 9 bases from V and 0 from J, leaving 18 bases between them. CDR3 sequence (DNA): TGTGCCACTGGGGGTCAGCGGGCGAGCTCCTACAATGAGCAGTTCTTC. Translation: CATGGQRASSYNEQFF.

The J gene is TRBJ1-5, the V gene TRBV6-1; 11 bases fit TRBD1. The junction had 5 bases not matched to a gene; V was cut back by 1 base and J by 9 bases. Germline V CDR1 and CDR2: MNHNS, SASEGT. CDR3 size: 15 residues. CDR3 DNA sequence: TGTGCCAGCAGTGAAGGCTGGACAGGGGGCTGGCCCCAGCATTTT. This encodes CASSEGWTGGWPQHF.

The gene calls are TRBV7-2 and TRBJ2-7; possible D gene TRBD1, 7 bases. Trimming left V 5 bases short and J 7 bases short, with 15 bases between. This CDR3 is built from 13 residues. Germline V gene sequence: CDR1 SGHTA, CDR2 FQGNSA. The CDR3 region is CASSPTSRGEQYF. The CDR3 DNA reads as TGTGCCAGCAGCCCTACTAGCAGGGGGGAGCAGTACTTC. The variable domain in full, with the rest retrieved from reference TRBV7-2 and TRBJ2-7, is GAGVSQSPSNKVTEKGKDVELRCDPISGHTALYWYRQSLGQGLEFLIYFQGNSAPDKSGLPSDRFSAERTGGSVSTLTIQRTQQEDSAVYLCASSPTSRGEQYFGPGTRLTVT.

The rearrangement links TRBV10-1 to TRBJ2-5, with a weak D call TRBD1 (6 bases). Trimming removed 2 bases at V and 0 bases at J, with 10 bases between. Germline V lookup: CDR1 WNHNN, CDR2 SYGVQD (reference sequence). The CDR3 is 15 amino acids. The CDR3 loop is CASSEGRGYQETQYF. The DNA for the CDR3 is TGCGCCAGCAGTGAGGGCAGGGGCTACCAAGAGACCCAGTACTTC.

In DNA form, the CDR3 reads TGTGCCTGGAGTAGTGGGCCTGAAGCTTTCTTT. Amino acid sequence: CAWSSGPEAFF. V gene TRBV30 combines with J gene TRBJ1-1; D call uncertain. Trimming took 2 bases from V and 6 from J, leaving 7 bases between them. Germline CDR1 and CDR2: GTSNPN and SVGIG (reference sequence). This CDR3 is built from 11 residues. Full variable domain (outside the CDR3, taken from reference TRBV30 and TRBJ1-1): SQTIHQWPATLVQPVGSPLSLECTVEGTSNPNLYWYRQAAGRGLQLLFYSVGIGQISSEVPQNLSASRPQDRQFILSSKKLLLSDSGFYLCAWSSGPEAFFGQGTRLTVV.

The genes are TRBV18 and TRBJ2-7, with 9 bases that match TRBD1. The CDR3 totals 14 residues. The V segment lost 5 bases and the J segment 5 bases; nucleotides outside the gene matches: 7. Germline-derived CDR1 and CDR2 are KGHSH and LQKENI. CDR3 protein: CASSTRTGVDEQYF. Here the CDR3 DNA reads TGTGCCAGCTCAACCCGGACAGGGGTCGACGAGCAGTACTTC. The entire variable domain, with the rest obtained from reference TRBV18 and TRBJ2-7, is as follows: NAGVMQNPRHLVRRRGQEARLRCSPMKGHSHVYWYRQLPEEGLKFMVYLQKENIIDESGMPKERFSAEFPKEGPSILRIQQVVRGDSAAYFCASSTRTGVDEQYFGPGTRLTVT.

The chain employs TRBV5-4 and TRBJ2-7; no clear D gene. With 0 bases removed from V and 6 bases from J, the gap between germline ends came to 10 bases. Germline lookup yields CDR1 SGHNT and CDR2 YYREEE (reference sequence). The CDR3 loop spans 13 amino acids. The CDR3 nucleotides read TGTGCCAGCAGCTTGGAGAGAGCCGCCGAGCAGTACTTC. This encodes CASSLERAAEQYF.

V usage is TRBV6-2 or TRBV6-3 and J usage is TRBJ2-7, with D tentatively TRBD1 (6 bases). V was cut by 6 bases and J by 3 bases, with 18 bases left in between. This CDR3 is 15 amino acids long. From germline, CDR1 is MNHEY and CDR2 SVGEGT. CDR3 residues: CASSHIRPRGYEQYF. The CDR3 nucleotides are TGTGCCAGCAGCCACATACGACCCAGGGGCTACGAGCAGTACTTC.

This clone was observed a few times. The gene calls are TRBV20-1 and TRBJ1-2; TRBD1 matches 9 bases. This CDR3 comprises 11 residues. The V gene's germline CDR1 is DFQATT and CDR2 SNEGSKA (reference sequence). Trimming cost V 4 bases and J 10 bases; bases outside gene matches: 4. Here the CDR3 reads CSATRTGDYTF. CDR3 coding DNA: TGCAGTGCTACAAGGACAGGGGACTACACCTTC.

This clone was detected a few times. CDR3 amino acids: CASSEQLNTEAFF. The CDR3 DNA sequence: TGTGCCAGCAGCGAACAGCTGAACACTGAAGCTTTCTTT. The V and J genes are TRBV11-2 and TRBJ1-1; D uncertain. Trimming pared 5 bases from V and 0 bases from J, leaving 7 bases between. CDR1 is SGHAT and CDR2 is FQNNGV in the germline V gene. The CDR3 extends over 13 amino acids.

The chain joins TRBV15 to TRBJ2-7; D remains ambiguous. This CDR3 is built from 14 residues. Germline V lookup: CDR1 LNHNV, CDR2 YYDKDF (reference sequence). V was shortened by 0 bases and J by 2 bases, with 8 bases between the two germline ends. The DNA of the CDR3 is TGTGCCACCAGCAGAGACAGGATAGCCTACGAGCAGTACTTC. This translates into CATSRDRIAYEQYF.

This rearrangement joins TRBV20-1 to TRBJ2-7, with 7 bases lining up with TRBD1. The V and J ends lost 3 bases and 3 bases, in that order; junction bases with no gene match: 8. The CDR3 covers 14 residues. Germline V gene lookup returns CDR1 DFQATT and CDR2 SNEGSKA (reference sequence). For the CDR3, the DNA is TGCAGTGCTAGTCACCGGGACAGTGGCTACGAGCAGTACTTC. Translation gives CSASHRDSGYEQYF.

CDR3 in DNA: TGTGCCAGCAGCCAAGACGGGAATCAGCCCCAGCATTTT. Protein product: CASSQDGNQPQHF. The rearrangement links TRBV3-1 (or the pseudogene TRBV3-2) to TRBJ1-5; D is unresolved. V gave up 0 bases and J gave up 4 bases, with 4 bases separating them. There are 13 residues in the CDR3. The germline gives CDR1 LGHDT, CDR2 YNNKEL (reference sequence).

CDR3 sequence: CASSLGTVQGQFF. For the CDR3, the DNA is TGTGCCAGTAGTTTGGGGACAGTCCAGGGGCAGTTCTTC. The chain is built from TRBV19 and TRBJ2-1, with 7 positions matching TRBD1. This CDR3 has 13 amino acids. Germline lookup yields CDR1 LNHDA and CDR2 SQIVND (reference sequence). V lost 5 bases, J lost 12 bases, and 10 bases stayed unmatched.